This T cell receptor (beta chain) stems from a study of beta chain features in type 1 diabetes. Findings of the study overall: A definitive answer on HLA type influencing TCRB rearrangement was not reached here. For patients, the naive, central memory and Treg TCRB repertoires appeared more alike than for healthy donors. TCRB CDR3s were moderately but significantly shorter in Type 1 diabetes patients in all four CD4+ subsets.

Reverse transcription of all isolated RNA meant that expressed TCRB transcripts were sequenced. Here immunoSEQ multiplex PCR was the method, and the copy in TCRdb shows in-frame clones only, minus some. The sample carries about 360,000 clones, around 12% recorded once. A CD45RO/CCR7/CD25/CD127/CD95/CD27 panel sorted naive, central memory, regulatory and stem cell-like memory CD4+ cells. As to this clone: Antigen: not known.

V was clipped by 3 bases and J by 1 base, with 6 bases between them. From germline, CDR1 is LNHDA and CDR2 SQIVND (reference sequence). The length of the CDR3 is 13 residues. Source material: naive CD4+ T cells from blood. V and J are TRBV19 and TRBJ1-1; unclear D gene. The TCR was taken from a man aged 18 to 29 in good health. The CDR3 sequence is CASSISQNTEAFF. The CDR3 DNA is TGTGCCAGTAGTATCTCACAGAACACTGAAGCTTTCTTT.